The 20 T cell receptor beta chains below all came from one sample that was sequenced in a study of blood T cells in healthy people across ages (dated by TCRdb to 2014 to 2015). The library was built by means of 5' RACE. TCRdb names Illumina HiSeq 2500 as the instrument used. A second PCR of roughly 7 to 12 cycles was run with a J-beta primer mix and a sample-barcoded 5' primer. TCRdb handled the public reads itself, with Q25 trimming in fastp and clone calling in MiXCR, and kept productive beta chains. Rows matching on CDR3 protein sequence are summarized as one entry with the most common DNA and genes. This sample comprises 1.5 million or so distinct CDR3 sequences, under 55% of them detected only once. The ten top clones hold more than 4% of the sample. Sequencing was done on a sample of blood. These receptors originate from a woman aged 18 to 35 in good health.

The sample holds many counts of this clonotype. The genes are TRBV29-1 and TRBJ2-5, with D unresolved. The CDR3 covers 13 residues. V was clipped by 4 bases and J by 1 base, with 10 bases between them. Germline loops: CDR1 SQVTM, CDR2 ANQGSEA. CDR3 sequence reads: CSVAGRTQETQYF. CDR3 DNA sequence: TGCAGCGTTGCGGGCAGAACCCAAGAGACCCAGTACTTC.

About this clonotype: An end of the junction does not agree with germline; a read error may underlie this. The rearrangement links TRBV9 to TRBJ2-1, with 8 nucleotides matching TRBD1. CDR1 SGDLS and CDR2 YYNGEE come from the germline V gene. There are 16 residues in the CDR3. CDR3 in amino acids: CASSARQGSVNNGQFF. The CDR3, as DNA: TGTGCCAGCAGCGCACGACAGGGGTCGGTAAACAATGGGCAGTTCTTC.

This sequence joins TRBV12-3 or TRBV12-4 and TRBJ2-7; 7 bases fit TRBD2. After removal of 8 bases from V and 7 bases from J, the junction contained 17 bases not matched to a gene. The CDR3 totals 15 residues. The CDR3: CASSLGDGGRNEQYF. The CDR3 DNA follows: TGTGCCAGCTCCTTGGGGGACGGGGGGAGGAATGAGCAGTACTTC.

This clonotype was picked up a small number of times. The chain joins TRBV28 to TRBJ2-5; no clear D. The J call is uncertain, as TRBJ2-1 better fits the DNA end. The CDR3 runs 12 residues. CDR1 MDHEN and CDR2 SYDVKM come from the germline V gene. In nucleotides, the CDR3 is TGTGCCAGCAGTTTAAACCAAGAGACCCAGTTCTTC. Protein sequence: CASSLNQETQFF.

The chain links TRBV10-3 to TRBJ1-2, with TRBD1 identical over 7 bases. There are 14 residues in the CDR3. Trimming removed 4 bases from V and 6 bases from J; junction bases left unmatched: 8. Germline-derived CDR1 and CDR2 are ENHRY and SYGVKD. The CDR3 loop is CAISVSTGYHGYTF. The CDR3, as DNA: TGTGCCATCAGTGTATCGACAGGGTACCATGGCTACACCTTC.

The rearrangement joins TRBV28 to TRBJ1-1; D is uncertain. V lost 3 bases, J lost 4 bases, and 6 bases lay in between. The germline V gene has CDR1 MDHEN and CDR2 SYDVKM. This CDR3 is 12 amino acids long. In DNA, the CDR3 is TGTGCCAGCAGTTTTATTGCCACTGAAGCTTTCTTT. Encoded protein: CASSFIATEAFF.

This sequence joins TRBV20-1 and TRBJ2-5; D is possibly TRBD2 (5 bases). Germline V gene sequence: CDR1 DFQATT, CDR2 SNEGSKA (reference sequence). V was pared by 1 base and J by 0 bases, with 18 bases between. CDR3 length equals 17 residues. The DNA of the CDR3 is TGCAGTGCTAGAGGGGGAAGGGCAGGACTGAACCAAGAGACCCAGTACTTC. Translated: CSARGGRAGLNQETQYF.

V usage is TRBV6-2 or TRBV6-3 and J usage is TRBJ2-7; 14 bases fit TRBD2. The CDR3 is made up of 16 amino acids. The junction had 7 bases not matched to a gene; V was cut back by 6 bases and J by 3 bases. Per the germline V gene, CDR1 is MNHEY and CDR2 is SVGEGT. DNA of the CDR3: TGTGCCAGCAGCACCTCCGGGACTAGCGGGGGCTACGAGCAGTACTTC. Translated, it gives CASSTSGTSGGYEQYF.

J is TRBJ1-6 and V is TRBV7-9; D might be TRBD1 (5 bases). Germline CDR1 and CDR2: SEHNR and FQNEAQ (reference sequence). This CDR3 spans 14 amino acids. Deletions cut 4 bases from V and 4 bases from J, with 8 bases between. In nucleotides, the CDR3 is TGTGCCAGCAGCTCGGGGGAATATAATTCACCCCTCCACTTT. Translating gives CASSSGEYNSPLHF.

The chain employs TRBV4-1 and TRBJ1-2; 7 bases line up with TRBD1. Losses at the gene ends were 1 base for V and 4 bases for J; bases not matched to a gene: 6. CDR1 is MGHRA and CDR2 is YSYEKL in the germline V gene. The CDR3 is 15 residues long. The CDR3 DNA reads TGCGCCAGCAGCCAAGTCGAAGGGGGCCGCTATGGCTACACCTTC. Translating gives CASSQVEGGRYGYTF.

This clonotype was seen a few times. CDR3 protein: CASSQDPGQSSTDTQYF. The CDR3 DNA reads TGCGCCAGCAGCCAAGACCCGGGACAGAGTAGCACAGATACGCAGTATTTT. This rearrangement joins TRBV4-3 to TRBJ2-3; 7 bases map to TRBD1. Losses at the gene ends were 0 bases for V and 0 bases for J; bases not matched to a gene: 6. The CDR3 is 17 amino acids. The germline CDR1 and CDR2 sequences are LGHNA and YSLEER.

In its sample, this clonotype was seen a few times. The chain joins TRBV19 to TRBJ1-4; unclear D gene. Per germline, CDR1 LNHDA and CDR2 SQIVND (reference sequence). V was shortened by 8 bases and J by 5 bases, with 6 bases between the two germline ends. The CDR3 runs 11 residues. The CDR3 DNA is TGTGCCAGTCGTAGAAATGAAAAACTGTTTTTT. Amino acid sequence: CASRRNEKLFF.

This clonotype was seen a handful of times. CDR3 sequence (DNA): TGCAGTCCGACTAGCGGGAGTAGGAATGAGCAGTTCTTC. Translating gives CSPTSGSRNEQFF. The chain links TRBV20-1 to TRBJ2-1; 12 bases map to TRBD2. Trimming removed 8 bases from V and 7 bases from J; junction bases left unmatched: 6. The CDR3 covers 13 residues. CDR1 and CDR2 from the germline V gene are DFQATT and SNEGSKA (reference sequence).

As DNA, the CDR3 is TGTGCCAGCAGTTACTATGGGCGGGGGACCAATTCACCCCTCCACTTT. It codes for CASSYYGRGTNSPLHF. V and J are TRBV6-5 and TRBJ1-6; tentative D call: TRBD1 (5 bases). Trimming took off 1 base at V and 7 bases at J, with 14 bases between the two ends. Germline values: CDR1 MNHEY, CDR2 SVGAGI. The CDR3 consists of 16 residues.

This rearrangement joins TRBV3-1 to TRBJ2-5; TRBD2 matches at 8 bases. J lost 11 bases, V lost 5 bases, and 22 bases had no gene match. The CDR3 totals 17 residues. Germline V CDR1 and CDR2: LGHDT, YNNKEL (reference sequence). In DNA form, the CDR3 reads TGTGCCAGCAGCTCGAGAAGGTACGCGGGGGGTTACAATGAGCAGTACTTC. Its protein is CASSSRRYAGGYNEQYF.

This clonotype was seen repeatedly, ten times or more. This chain uses TRBV25-1 with TRBJ2-7; D is unclear. The CDR3 length is 14 residues. Trimming stripped 11 bases from V and 9 bases from J, with 26 bases between. Germline CDR1 is MGHDK and CDR2 is SYGVNS. The CDR3 loop reads CAQHSPENHTPQYF. The CDR3 nucleotides read TGTGCCCAACACAGTCCGGAAAATCATACGCCGCAGTACTTC.

The chain links TRBV4-3 to TRBJ1-1; no definite D call. Per the germline V gene, CDR1 is LGHNA and CDR2 is YSLEER. Trimming removed 0 bases from V and 7 bases from J, with 9 bases in between. The CDR3 is 13 residues long. CDR3 region: CASSQDWGIEAFF. DNA of the CDR3: TGCGCCAGCAGCCAAGATTGGGGTATTGAAGCTTTCTTT.

This rearrangement joins TRBV7-2 to TRBJ2-4, with a weak D call TRBD1 (7 bases). This CDR3 region has 15 residues. Germline V lookup: CDR1 SGHTA, CDR2 FQGNSA. V lost 2 bases and J 13 bases, leaving 21 bases between the germline ends. CDR3 amino acids: CASSLRRGQYNEQYF. CDR3 nucleotides: TGTGCCAGCAGCTTACGGAGGGGGCAGTACAATGAGCAGTACTTC.

J is TRBJ1-1 and V is TRBV4-1, with 7 bases identical to TRBD1. Germline trimming cut 1 base from V and 9 bases from J; bases unmatched to any gene: 14. The CDR3 covers 16 residues. Germline loops: CDR1 MGHRA, CDR2 YSYEKL. In DNA form, the CDR3 reads TGCGCCAGCAGCCAAGGGGCCTTTACCAGGGGGGCTAAAGCTTTCTTT. Amino acids: CASSQGAFTRGAKAFF.

This clonotype was observed a handful of times. This chain links TRBV27 with TRBJ1-2; 9 nucleotides line up with TRBD1. Looked up from germline, CDR1 is MNHEY and CDR2 is SMNVEV (reference sequence). The CDR3 is 13 residues long. The V and J ends lost 6 bases and 7 bases, in that order; junction bases with no gene match: 6. The CDR3 sequence: CASRFGTGSGYTF. The DNA of the CDR3 is TGTGCCAGCAGATTTGGGACAGGGAGTGGCTACACCTTC.